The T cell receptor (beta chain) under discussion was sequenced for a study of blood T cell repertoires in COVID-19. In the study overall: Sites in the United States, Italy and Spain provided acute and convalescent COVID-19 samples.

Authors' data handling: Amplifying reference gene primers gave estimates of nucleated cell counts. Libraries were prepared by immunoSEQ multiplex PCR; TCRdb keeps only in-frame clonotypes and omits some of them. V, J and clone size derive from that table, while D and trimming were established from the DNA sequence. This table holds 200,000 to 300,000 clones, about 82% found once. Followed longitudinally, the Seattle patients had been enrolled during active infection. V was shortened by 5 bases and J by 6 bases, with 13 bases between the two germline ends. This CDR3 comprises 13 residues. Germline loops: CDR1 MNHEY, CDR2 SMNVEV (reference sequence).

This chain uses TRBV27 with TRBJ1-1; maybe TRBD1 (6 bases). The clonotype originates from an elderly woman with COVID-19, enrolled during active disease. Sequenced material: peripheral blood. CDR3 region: CASSAREGAEAFF. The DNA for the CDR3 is TGTGCCAGCAGTGCCCGCGAGGGGGCTGAAGCTTTCTTT.